Listed below are T cell receptor beta chains from one sample, sequenced in a study of Graves' ophthalmopathy and Graves' hyperthyroidism. In TCRdb, the multiplex PCR reads were re-called with MiXCR into one record per CDR3 protein. Seen here are roughly 1.1 million distinct CDR3 sequences, roughly 35% observed once, and the top ten hold over 8.5%. What was sequenced was peripheral blood or thyroid tissue (not recorded which). These receptors were collected from an adult man with Graves' hyperthyroidism. CDR3s include the opening cysteine and the closing phenylalanine or tryptophan. The D gene is left open where the match is weak. Where a row states a size, it is once, few, many or the class of an expanded clone; other rows omit it.

J gene: TRBJ1-1
D gene: -
V gene: TRBV28
clone size: -
CDR3 protein: CASIRGRGGNTEAFF
CDR3 DNA: TGTGCCAGCATCCGAGGGAGAGGGGGAAACACTGAAGCTTTCTTT

J gene: TRBJ1-6
D gene: TRBD1
V gene: TRBV5-6
clone size: few
CDR3 protein: CASSLSGTGTYNSPLHF
CDR3 DNA: TGTGCCAGCAGCTTGTCGGGGACAGGAACGTATAATTCACCCCTCCACTTT

J gene: TRBJ2-7
D gene: TRBD2
V gene: TRBV9
clone size: -
CDR3 protein: CASSVVAGGAHEQYF
CDR3 DNA: TGTGCCAGCAGCGTAGTGGCGGGAGGGGCTCACGAGCAGTACTTC

J gene: TRBJ1-1
D gene: -
V gene: TRBV2
clone size: many
CDR3 protein: CASSRLSTEAFF
CDR3 DNA: TGTGCCAGCAGTAGGTTGAGCACTGAAGCTTTCTTT

J gene: TRBJ1-5
D gene: TRBD1
V gene: TRBV7-9
clone size: many
CDR3 protein: CASSLGQGSMVSNQPQHF
CDR3 DNA: TGTGCCAGCAGCTTGGGACAGGGAAGTATGGTGAGCAATCAGCCCCAGCATTTT

J gene: TRBJ1-2
D gene: -
V gene: TRBV10-3
clone size: -
CDR3 protein: CASSYGEHSNYGYTF
CDR3 DNA: TGTGCCAGCAGCTACGGGGAGCACTCTAACTATGGCTACACCTTC

J gene: TRBJ1-6
D gene: -
V gene: TRBV27
clone size: -
CDR3 protein: CASSFGDAPLHF
CDR3 DNA: TGTGCCAGCAGTTTTGGGGATGCACCCCTCCACTTT

J gene: TRBJ1-2
D gene: TRBD1
V gene: TRBV20-1
clone size: many
CDR3 protein: CSARDSKNYGYTF
CDR3 DNA: TGCAGTGCTCGGGACAGCAAAAACTATGGCTACACCTTC

J gene: TRBJ2-2
D gene: -
V gene: TRBV12-3/TRBV12-4
clone size: few
CDR3 protein: CASSLGQAIGELFF
CDR3 DNA: TGTGCCAGCAGTTTAGGACAGGCCATCGGGGAGCTGTTTTTT

J gene: TRBJ1-4
D gene: -
V gene: TRBV5-8
clone size: many
CDR3 protein: CASSSGLQASEKLFF
CDR3 DNA: TGTGCCAGCAGCTCGGGACTTCAGGCGTCAGAAAAACTGTTTTTT

J gene: TRBJ2-7
D gene: -
V gene: TRBV25-1
clone size: -
CDR3 protein: CASSLFPGRASEQYF
CDR3 DNA: TGTGCCAGCAGTTTATTCCCGGGTAGGGCCAGCGAGCAGTACTTC

J gene: TRBJ2-7
D gene: TRBD2
V gene: TRBV10-2
clone size: once
CDR3 protein: CASSETSGSSYGQYF
CDR3 DNA: TGCGCCAGCAGTGAAACTAGCGGGAGCTCCTACGGGCAGTACTTC

J gene: TRBJ2-6
D gene: TRBD2
V gene: TRBV14
clone size: many
CDR3 protein: CASSPTREGSPRWANVLTF
CDR3 DNA: TGTGCCAGCAGCCCGACTAGGGAGGGGTCCCCTCGCTGGGCCAACGTCCTGACTTTC

J gene: TRBJ1-2
D gene: -
V gene: TRBV7-9
clone size: -
CDR3 protein: CASSFSAGPGPYGYTF
CDR3 DNA: TGTGCCAGCAGCTTCTCCGCGGGGCCAGGTCCCTATGGCTACACCTTC

J gene: TRBJ2-7
D gene: TRBD1
V gene: TRBV5-4
clone size: few
CDR3 protein: CASSLAQGEYEQYF
CDR3 DNA: TGTGCCAGCAGCTTGGCACAGGGGGAATACGAGCAGTACTTC

J gene: TRBJ1-1
D gene: -
V gene: TRBV5-5
clone size: many
CDR3 protein: CASSLTAVGEAFF
CDR3 DNA: TGTGCCAGCAGCTTGACGGCGGTGGGGGAAGCTTTCTTT

J gene: TRBJ2-3
D gene: TRBD1
V gene: TRBV10-3
clone size: -
CDR3 protein: CAISGRTGSPDTQYF
CDR3 DNA: TGTGCCATCAGTGGGAGGACAGGGTCCCCAGATACGCAGTATTTT

J gene: TRBJ2-3
D gene: TRBD2
V gene: TRBV10-2
clone size: -
CDR3 protein: CASMSSGGTDTQYF
CDR3 DNA: TGCGCCAGCATGTCCAGCGGGGGTACAGATACGCAGTATTTT

J gene: TRBJ2-6
D gene: -
V gene: TRBV9
clone size: many
CDR3 protein: CASSASLRGPPGANVLTF
CDR3 DNA: TGTGCCAGCAGCGCCTCCCTCAGGGGACCCCCTGGGGCCAACGTCCTGACTTTC

J gene: TRBJ1-5
D gene: -
V gene: TRBV20-1
clone size: -
CDR3 protein: CSASTSPGVNQPQHF
CDR3 DNA: TGCAGTGCTAGCACCTCTCCAGGGGTAAATCAGCCCCAGCATTTT

J gene: TRBJ1-5
D gene: TRBD1
V gene: TRBV9
clone size: -
CDR3 protein: CASSPTGGGNQSQHF
CDR3 DNA: TGTGCCAGCAGCCCGACAGGGGGCGGCAATCAGTCCCAGCATTTT

J gene: TRBJ2-5
D gene: TRBD1
V gene: TRBV7-8
clone size: -
CDR3 protein: CASPGQGAQRETQYF
CDR3 DNA: TGTGCCAGCCCGGGACAGGGGGCGCAGCGTGAGACCCAGTACTTC

J gene: TRBJ2-5
D gene: TRBD2
V gene: TRBV5-1
clone size: -
CDR3 protein: CASTALGRGETQYF
CDR3 DNA: TGCGCCAGCACCGCTTTGGGGAGGGGTGAGACCCAGTACTTC

J gene: TRBJ1-5
D gene: -
V gene: TRBV11-2
clone size: -
CDR3 protein: CASSLGRGSRNQPQHF
CDR3 DNA: TGTGCCAGCAGCCTCGGGAGGGGGAGTCGGAATCAGCCCCAGCATTTT

J gene: TRBJ1-5
D gene: -
V gene: TRBV6-5
clone size: -
CDR3 protein: CASSYGGGGQPQHF
CDR3 DNA: TGTGCCAGCAGTTACGGGGGGGGCGGCCAGCCCCAGCATTTT

J gene: TRBJ2-2
D gene: -
V gene: TRBV6-2/TRBV6-3
clone size: -
CDR3 protein: CASSEEGRDTGELFF
CDR3 DNA: TGTGCCAGCAGTGAGGAGGGCAGGGACACCGGGGAGCTGTTTTTT

J gene: TRBJ2-2
D gene: TRBD1
V gene: TRBV19
clone size: -
CDR3 protein: CASSIGTGGNGELFF
CDR3 DNA: TGTGCCAGTAGTATAGGCACAGGGGGCAACGGGGAGCTGTTTTTT

J gene: TRBJ2-5
D gene: -
V gene: TRBV10-3
clone size: many
CDR3 protein: CAISVGQETQYF
CDR3 DNA: TGTGCCATCAGTGTCGGCCAAGAGACCCAGTACTTC

J gene: TRBJ2-7
D gene: -
V gene: TRBV10-3
clone size: -
CDR3 protein: CASRVTTSYEQYF
CDR3 DNA: TGTGCCAGCAGGGTAACGACCTCCTACGAGCAGTACTTC

J gene: TRBJ1-2
D gene: -
V gene: TRBV2
clone size: many
CDR3 protein: CASSARTTYGYTF
CDR3 DNA: TGTGCCAGCAGTGCCCGGACCACCTATGGCTACACCTTC

J gene: TRBJ2-7
D gene: -
V gene: TRBV7-8
clone size: -
CDR3 protein: CARGTPSYEQYF
CDR3 DNA: TGTGCTAGAGGGACACCTTCCTACGAGCAGTACTTC